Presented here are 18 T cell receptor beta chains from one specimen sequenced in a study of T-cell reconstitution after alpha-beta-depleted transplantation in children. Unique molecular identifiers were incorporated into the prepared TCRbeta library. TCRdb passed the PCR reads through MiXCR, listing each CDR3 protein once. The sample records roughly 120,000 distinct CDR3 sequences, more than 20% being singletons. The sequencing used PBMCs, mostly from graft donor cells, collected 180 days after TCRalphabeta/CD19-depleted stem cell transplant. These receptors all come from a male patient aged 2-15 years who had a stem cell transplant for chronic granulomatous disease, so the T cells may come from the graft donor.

The CDR3 spells CASSSYRDRNSPLHF. The CDR3 DNA sequence: TGTGCCAGCAGTTCGTACCGGGACAGGAATTCACCCCTCCACTTT. The J gene is TRBJ1-6, the V gene TRBV28; the match to TRBD1 covers 8 bases. Looked up from germline, CDR1 is MDHEN and CDR2 is SYDVKM. After removal of 4 bases from V and 7 bases from J, the junction contained 6 bases not matched to a gene. The CDR3 length is 15 residues.

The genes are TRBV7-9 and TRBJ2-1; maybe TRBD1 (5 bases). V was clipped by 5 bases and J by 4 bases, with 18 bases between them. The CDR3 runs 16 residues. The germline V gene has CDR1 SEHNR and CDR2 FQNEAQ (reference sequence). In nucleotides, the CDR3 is TGTGCCAGCAGCATCCCAGGGTTTCAGATGTACAATGAGCAGTTCTTC. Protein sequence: CASSIPGFQMYNEQFF.

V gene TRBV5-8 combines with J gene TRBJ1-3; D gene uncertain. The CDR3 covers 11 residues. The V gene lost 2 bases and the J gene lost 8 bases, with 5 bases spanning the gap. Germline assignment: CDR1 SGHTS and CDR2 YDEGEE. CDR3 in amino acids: CASSFGHTIYF. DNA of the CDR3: TGTGCCAGCAGCTTCGGACACACCATATATTTT.

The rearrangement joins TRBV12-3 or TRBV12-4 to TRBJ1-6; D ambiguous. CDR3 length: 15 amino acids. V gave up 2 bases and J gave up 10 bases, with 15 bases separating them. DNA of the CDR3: TGTGCCAGCAGTTTAACCCAGAAGGCTGGGTCACCCCTCCACTTT. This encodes CASSLTQKAGSPLHF.

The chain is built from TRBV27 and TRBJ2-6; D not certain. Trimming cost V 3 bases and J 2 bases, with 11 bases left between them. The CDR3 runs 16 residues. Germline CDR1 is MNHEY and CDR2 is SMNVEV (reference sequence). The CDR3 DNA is TGTGCCAGCAGTTTCCCCGTGCAGGCTGGGGCCAACGTCCTGACTTTC. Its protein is CASSFPVQAGANVLTF.

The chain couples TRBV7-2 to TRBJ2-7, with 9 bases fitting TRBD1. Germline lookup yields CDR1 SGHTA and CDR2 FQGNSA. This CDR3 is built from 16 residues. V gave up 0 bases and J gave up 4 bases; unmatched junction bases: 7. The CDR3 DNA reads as TGTGCCAGCAGCTTAGCCGTCGGGACAGGGCTATACGAGCAGTACTTC. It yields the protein CASSLAVGTGLYEQYF.

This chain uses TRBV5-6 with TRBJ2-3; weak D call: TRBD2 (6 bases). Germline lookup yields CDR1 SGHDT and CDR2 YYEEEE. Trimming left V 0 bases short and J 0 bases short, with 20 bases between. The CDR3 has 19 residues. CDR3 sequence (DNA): TGTGCCAGCAGCTTGGGGTCTGGGGGGTTACCCTCTAGCACAGATACGCAGTATTTT. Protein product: CASSLGSGGLPSSTDTQYF.

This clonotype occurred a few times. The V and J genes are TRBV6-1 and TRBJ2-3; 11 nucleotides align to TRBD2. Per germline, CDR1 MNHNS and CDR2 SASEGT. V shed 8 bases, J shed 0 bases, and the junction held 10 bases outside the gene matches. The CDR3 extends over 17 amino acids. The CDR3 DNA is TGTGCCAGCGCGGGCACTAGCGGGAGAGCTAGCACAGATACGCAGTATTTT. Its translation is CASAGTSGRASTDTQYF.

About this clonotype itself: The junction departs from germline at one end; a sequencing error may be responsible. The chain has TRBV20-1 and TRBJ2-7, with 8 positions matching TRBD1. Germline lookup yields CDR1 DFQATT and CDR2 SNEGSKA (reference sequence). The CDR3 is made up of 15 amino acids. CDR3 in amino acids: CSARIDRGISYDQYF. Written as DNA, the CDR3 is TGCAGTGCTAGGATAGACAGGGGAATCTCCTACGACCAGTACTTC.

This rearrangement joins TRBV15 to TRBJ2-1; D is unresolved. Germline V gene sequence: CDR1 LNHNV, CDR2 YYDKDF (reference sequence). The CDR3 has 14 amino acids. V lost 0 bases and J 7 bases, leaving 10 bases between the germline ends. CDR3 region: CATSRDLARNEQFF. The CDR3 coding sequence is TGTGCCACCAGCAGAGATTTAGCCCGGAATGAGCAGTTCTTC.

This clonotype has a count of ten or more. The CDR3 loop is CASSHGLAGDDEQYF. CDR3 DNA sequence: TGCGCCAGCAGCCACGGACTAGCGGGAGACGACGAGCAGTACTTC. The chain recombines TRBV5-1 with TRBJ2-7; 13 bases line up with TRBD2. J gave up 5 bases and V 4 bases, and 6 bases lay outside the gene matches. This CDR3 has 15 residues. Germline V gene lookup returns CDR1 SGHRS and CDR2 YFSETQ.

The CDR3 spells CSARAWTKNTGELFF. CDR3 DNA sequence: TGCAGTGCTAGAGCGTGGACAAAGAACACCGGGGAGCTGTTTTTT. The chain recombines TRBV20-1 with TRBJ2-2; tentative D call: TRBD1 (5 bases). The CDR3 is 15 residues long. Trimming took 1 base from V and 1 from J, leaving 10 bases between them. Germline V CDR1 and CDR2: DFQATT, SNEGSKA (reference sequence).

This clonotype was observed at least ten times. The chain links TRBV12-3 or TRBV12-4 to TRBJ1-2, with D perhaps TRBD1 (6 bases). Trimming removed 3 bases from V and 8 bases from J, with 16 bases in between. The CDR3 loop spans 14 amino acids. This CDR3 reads CASSLYEGVGGYTF. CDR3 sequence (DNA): TGTGCCAGCAGTTTGTATGAGGGGGTAGGCGGCTACACCTTC.

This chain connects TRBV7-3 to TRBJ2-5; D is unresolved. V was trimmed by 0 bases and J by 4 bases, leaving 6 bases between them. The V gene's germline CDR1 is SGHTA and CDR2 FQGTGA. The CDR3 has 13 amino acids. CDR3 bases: TGTGCCAGCAGCTTAACGCCGGGAGAGACCCAGTACTTC. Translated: CASSLTPGETQYF.

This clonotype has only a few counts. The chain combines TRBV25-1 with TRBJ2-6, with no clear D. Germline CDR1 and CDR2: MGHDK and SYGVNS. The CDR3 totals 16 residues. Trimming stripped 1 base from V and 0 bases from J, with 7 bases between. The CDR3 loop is CASSESPSSGANVLTF. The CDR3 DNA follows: TGTGCCAGCAGTGAATCTCCGAGCTCTGGGGCCAACGTCCTGACTTTC.

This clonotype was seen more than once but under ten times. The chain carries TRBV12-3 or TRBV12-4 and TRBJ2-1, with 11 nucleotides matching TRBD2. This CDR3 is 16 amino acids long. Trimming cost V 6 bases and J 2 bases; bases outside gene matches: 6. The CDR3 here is CASSPRLAGTYNEQFF. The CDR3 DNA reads TGTGCCAGCAGCCCCAGACTAGCGGGGACCTACAATGAGCAGTTCTTC.

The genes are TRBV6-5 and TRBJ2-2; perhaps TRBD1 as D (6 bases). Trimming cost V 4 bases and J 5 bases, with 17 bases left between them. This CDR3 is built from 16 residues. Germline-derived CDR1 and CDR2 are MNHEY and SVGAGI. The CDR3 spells CASSSPWGHTTGELFF. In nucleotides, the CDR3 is TGTGCCAGCAGTTCCCCCTGGGGACACACAACCGGGGAGCTGTTTTTT.

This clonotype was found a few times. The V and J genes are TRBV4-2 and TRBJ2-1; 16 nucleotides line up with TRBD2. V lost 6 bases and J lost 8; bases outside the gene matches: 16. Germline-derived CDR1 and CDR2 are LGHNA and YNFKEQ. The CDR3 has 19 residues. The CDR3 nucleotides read TGTGCCAGCAGAGAGAAGGGACTAGCGGGAGGGCCAAGAATCGATGAGCAGTTCTTC. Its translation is CASREKGLAGGPRIDEQFF.